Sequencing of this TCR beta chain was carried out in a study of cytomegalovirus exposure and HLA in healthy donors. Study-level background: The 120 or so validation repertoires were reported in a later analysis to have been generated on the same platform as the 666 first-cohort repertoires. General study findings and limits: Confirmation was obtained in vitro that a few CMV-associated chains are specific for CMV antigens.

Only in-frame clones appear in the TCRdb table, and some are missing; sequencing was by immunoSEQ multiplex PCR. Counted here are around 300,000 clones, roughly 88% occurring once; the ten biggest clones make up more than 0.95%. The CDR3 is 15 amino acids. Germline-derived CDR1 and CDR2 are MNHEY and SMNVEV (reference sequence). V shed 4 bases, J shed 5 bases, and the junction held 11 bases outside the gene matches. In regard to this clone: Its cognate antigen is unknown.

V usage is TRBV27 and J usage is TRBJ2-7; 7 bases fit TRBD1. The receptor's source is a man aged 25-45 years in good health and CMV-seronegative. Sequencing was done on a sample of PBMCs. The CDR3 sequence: CASSYSGTDNNEQYF. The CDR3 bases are TGTGCCAGCAGTTATTCCGGGACAGACAACAACGAGCAGTACTTC.